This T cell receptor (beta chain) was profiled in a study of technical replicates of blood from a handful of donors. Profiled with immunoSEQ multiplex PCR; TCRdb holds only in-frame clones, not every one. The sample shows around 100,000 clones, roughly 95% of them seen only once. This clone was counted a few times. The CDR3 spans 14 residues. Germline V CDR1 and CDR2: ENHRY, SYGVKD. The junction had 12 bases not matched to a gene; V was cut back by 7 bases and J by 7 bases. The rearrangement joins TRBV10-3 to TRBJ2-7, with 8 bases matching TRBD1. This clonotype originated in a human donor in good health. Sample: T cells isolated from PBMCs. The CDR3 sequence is CAIMGPDRESEQYF. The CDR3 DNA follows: TGTGCCATCATGGGGCCGGACAGGGAAAGTGAGCAGTACTTC.